This TCR beta chain was profiled in a study of T-cell memory formation after mild COVID-19. The CDR3 totals 17 residues. Trimming at V came to 0 bases and at J to 7 bases, leaving 14 bases not matched to a gene. The germline V gene has CDR1 SGDLS and CDR2 YYNGEE. In this sample, this clonotype turned up a few times. Its target is unknown. MiXCR, run by TCRdb on the 5' RACE reads, gives a single entry per CDR3 protein. The sample shows roughly 400,000 distinct CDR3 sequences, about 24% of them seen only once. Regarding the study as a whole: A second wave of clones peaked on day 37, and their SARS-CoV-2 specificity went unconfirmed.

The receptor was isolated from an adult woman who had mild COVID-19 (a few samples of this study predate the infection). Cell type and time point are not known. Sequencing was done on a sample of PBMCs or a T cell subset sorted from them (not recorded which). The genes are TRBV9 and TRBJ1-1; 8 bases agree with TRBD1. The CDR3 loop is CASSVEPGTGASYEAFF. CDR3 DNA: TGTGCCAGCAGCGTAGAACCCGGGACAGGAGCCTCTTATGAAGCTTTCTTT.